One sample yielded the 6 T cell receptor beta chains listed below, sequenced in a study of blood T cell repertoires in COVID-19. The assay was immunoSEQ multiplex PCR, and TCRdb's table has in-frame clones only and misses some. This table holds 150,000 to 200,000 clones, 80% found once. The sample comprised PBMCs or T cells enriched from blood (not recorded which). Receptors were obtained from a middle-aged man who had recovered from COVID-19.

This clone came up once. CDR3 residues: CASSIDTGGATEAFF. In DNA, the CDR3 is TGTGCCAGTAGTATAGATACAGGGGGGGCCACTGAAGCTTTCTTT. V usage is TRBV19 and J usage is TRBJ1-1; 8 bases align to TRBD1. The V gene's germline CDR1 is LNHDA and CDR2 SQIVND (reference sequence). The CDR3 sequence is 15 residues long. V gave up 0 bases and J gave up 4 bases; unmatched junction bases: 4. The full variable domain, with the rest looked up from reference TRBV19 and TRBJ1-1, is DGGITQSPKYLFRKEGQNVTLSCEQNLNHDAMYWYRQDPGQGLRLIYYSQIVNDFQKGDIAEGYSVSREKKESFPLTVTSAQKNPTAFYLCASSIDTGGATEAFFGQGTRLTVV.

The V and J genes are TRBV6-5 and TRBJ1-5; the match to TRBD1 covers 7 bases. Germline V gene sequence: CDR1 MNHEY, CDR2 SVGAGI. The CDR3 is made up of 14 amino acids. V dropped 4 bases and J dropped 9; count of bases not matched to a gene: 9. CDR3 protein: CASSLSGTAVPQHF. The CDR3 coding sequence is TGTGCCAGCAGTTTATCCGGGACAGCCGTGCCCCAGCATTTT.

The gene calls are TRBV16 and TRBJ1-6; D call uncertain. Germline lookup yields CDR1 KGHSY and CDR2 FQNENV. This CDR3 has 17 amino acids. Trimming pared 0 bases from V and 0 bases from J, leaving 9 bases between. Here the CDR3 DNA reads TGTGCCAGCAGCCAATCTGGGAGGAGCTCCTATAATTCACCCCTCCACTTT. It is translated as CASSQSGRSSYNSPLHF. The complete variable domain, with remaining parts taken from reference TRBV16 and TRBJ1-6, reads GEEVAQTPKHLVRGEGQKAKLYCAPIKGHSYVFWYQQVLKNEFKFLISFQNENVFDETGMPKERFSAKCLPNSPCSLEIQATKLEDSAVYFCASSQSGRSSYNSPLHFGNGTRLTVT.

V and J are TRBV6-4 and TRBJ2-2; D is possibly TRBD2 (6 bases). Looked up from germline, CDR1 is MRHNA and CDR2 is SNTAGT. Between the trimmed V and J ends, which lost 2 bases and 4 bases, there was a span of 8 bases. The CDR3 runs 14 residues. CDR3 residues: CASSDRGSTGELFF. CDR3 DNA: TGTGCCAGCAGTGACCGGGGGAGCACCGGGGAGCTGTTTTTT.

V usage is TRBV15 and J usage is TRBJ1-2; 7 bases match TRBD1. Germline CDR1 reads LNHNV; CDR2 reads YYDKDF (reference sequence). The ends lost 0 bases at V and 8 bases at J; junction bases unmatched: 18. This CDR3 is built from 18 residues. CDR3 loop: CATSRDSTVGGAFGGYTF. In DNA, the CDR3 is TGTGCCACCAGCAGAGATTCAACTGTAGGGGGCGCCTTCGGGGGCTACACCTTC. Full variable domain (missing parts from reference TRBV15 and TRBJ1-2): DAMVIQNPRYQVTQFGKPVTLSCSQTLNHNVMYWYQQKSSQAPKLLFHYYDKDFNNEADTPDNFQSRRPNTSFCFLDIRSPGLGDTAMYLCATSRDSTVGGAFGGYTFGSGTRLTVV.

CDR3 loop: CASSQGLVLSYNEQFF. In DNA form, the CDR3 reads TGTGCCAGCAGCCAAGGGCTAGTCCTATCCTACAATGAGCAGTTCTTC. V gene TRBV3-1 (or the pseudogene TRBV3-2) combines with J gene TRBJ2-1; unclear D gene. CDR3 size: 16 residues. The germline V gene has CDR1 LGHDT and CDR2 YNNKEL (reference sequence). V was pared by 1 base and J by 1 base, with 11 bases between.